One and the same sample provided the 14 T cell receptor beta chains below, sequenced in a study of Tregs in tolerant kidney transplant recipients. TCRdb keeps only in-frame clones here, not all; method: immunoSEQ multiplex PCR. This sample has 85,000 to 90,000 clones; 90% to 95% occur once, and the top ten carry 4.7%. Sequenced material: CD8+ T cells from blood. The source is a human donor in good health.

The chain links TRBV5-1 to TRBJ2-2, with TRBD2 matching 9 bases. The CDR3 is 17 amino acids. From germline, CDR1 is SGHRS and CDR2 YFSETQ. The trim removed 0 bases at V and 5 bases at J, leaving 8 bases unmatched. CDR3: CASSLGLAVRGTGELFF. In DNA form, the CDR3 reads TGCGCCAGCAGCTTGGGACTAGCGGTTCGGGGGACCGGGGAGCTGTTTTTT.

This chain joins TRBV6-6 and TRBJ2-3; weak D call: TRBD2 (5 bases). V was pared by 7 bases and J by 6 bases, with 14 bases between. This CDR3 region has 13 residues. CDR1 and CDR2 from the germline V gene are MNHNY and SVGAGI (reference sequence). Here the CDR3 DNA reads TGTGCCAGCACCATCAGCGGTAGGGATACGCAGTATTTT. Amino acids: CASTISGRDTQYF.

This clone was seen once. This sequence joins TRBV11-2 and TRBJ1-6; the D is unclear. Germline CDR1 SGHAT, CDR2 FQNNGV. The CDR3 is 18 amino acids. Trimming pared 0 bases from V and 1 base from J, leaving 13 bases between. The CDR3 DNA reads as TGTGCCAGCAGCTTAGATCTCTTCGTTAGATCCTATAATTCACCCCTCCACTTT. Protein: CASSLDLFVRSYNSPLHF. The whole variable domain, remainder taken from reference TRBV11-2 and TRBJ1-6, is EAGVAQSPRYKIIEKRQSVAFWCNPISGHATLYWYQQILGQGPKLLIQFQNNGVVDDSQLPKDRFSAERLKGVDSTLKIQPAKLEDSAVYLCASSLDLFVRSYNSPLHFGNGTRLTVT.

CDR3 loop: CASSHGLTDTQYF. DNA of the CDR3: TGTGCCAGCAGCCACGGCCTCACAGATACGCAGTATTTT. The chain combines TRBV7-6 with TRBJ2-3; D not resolved. The V end lost 5 bases, the J end lost 2 bases, and 8 bases lay between the germline ends. The CDR3 consists of 13 residues. Germline V gene data show CDR1 as SGHVS and CDR2 as FNYEAQ.

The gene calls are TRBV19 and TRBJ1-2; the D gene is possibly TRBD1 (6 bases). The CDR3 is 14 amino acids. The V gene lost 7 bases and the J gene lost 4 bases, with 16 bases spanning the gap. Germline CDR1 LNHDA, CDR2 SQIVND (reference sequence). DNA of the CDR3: TGTGCCAGTACGTTCAGGGGTCTCGGCTATGGCTACACCTTC. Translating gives CASTFRGLGYGYTF.

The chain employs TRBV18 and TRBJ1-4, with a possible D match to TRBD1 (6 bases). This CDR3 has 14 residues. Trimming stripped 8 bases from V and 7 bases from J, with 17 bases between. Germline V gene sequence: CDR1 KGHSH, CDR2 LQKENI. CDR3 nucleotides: TGTGCCAGCGCCGTCCGGGGGGCAGGTGAAAAACTGTTTTTT. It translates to CASAVRGAGEKLFF.

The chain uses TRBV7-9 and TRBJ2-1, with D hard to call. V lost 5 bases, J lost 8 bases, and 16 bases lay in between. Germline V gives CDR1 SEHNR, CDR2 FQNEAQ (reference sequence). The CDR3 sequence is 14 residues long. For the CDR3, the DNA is TGTGCCAGCAGCCGTCCGATTGGACGGGATGAGCAGTTCTTC. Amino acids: CASSRPIGRDEQFF.

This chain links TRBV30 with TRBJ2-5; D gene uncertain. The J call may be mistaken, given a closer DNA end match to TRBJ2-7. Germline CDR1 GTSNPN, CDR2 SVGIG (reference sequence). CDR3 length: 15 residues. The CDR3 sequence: CAWSPAYGVSYEQYF. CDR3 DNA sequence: TGTGCCTGGAGCCCGGCTTACGGTGTATCGTACGAGCAGTACTTC.

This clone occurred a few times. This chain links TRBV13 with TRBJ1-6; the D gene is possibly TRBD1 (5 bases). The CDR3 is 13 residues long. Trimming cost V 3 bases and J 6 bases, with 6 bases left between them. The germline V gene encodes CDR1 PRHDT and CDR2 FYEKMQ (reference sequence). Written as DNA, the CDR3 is TGTGCCAGCAGCTTGGGACCTAATTCACCCCTCCACTTT. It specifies CASSLGPNSPLHF.

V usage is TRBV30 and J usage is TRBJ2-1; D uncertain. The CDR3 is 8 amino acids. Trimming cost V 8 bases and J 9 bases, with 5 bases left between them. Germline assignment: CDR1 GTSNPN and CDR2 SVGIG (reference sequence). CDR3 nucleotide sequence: TGTGCCGTAGGTGAGCAGTTCTTC. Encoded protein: CAVGEQFF.

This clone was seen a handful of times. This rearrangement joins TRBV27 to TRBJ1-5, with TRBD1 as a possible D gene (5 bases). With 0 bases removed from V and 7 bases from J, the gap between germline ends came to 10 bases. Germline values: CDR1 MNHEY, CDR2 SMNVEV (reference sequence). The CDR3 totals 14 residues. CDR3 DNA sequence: TGTGCCAGCAGTTTATCCAGGGTCCGGCAGCCCCAGCATTTT. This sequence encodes CASSLSRVRQPQHF.

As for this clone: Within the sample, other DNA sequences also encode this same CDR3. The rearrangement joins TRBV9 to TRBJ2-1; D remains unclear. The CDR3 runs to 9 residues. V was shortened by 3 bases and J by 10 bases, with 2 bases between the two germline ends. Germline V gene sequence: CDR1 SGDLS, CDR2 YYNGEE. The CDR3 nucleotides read TGTGCCAGCAGCGCAGAGCAGTTCTTC. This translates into CASSAEQFF.

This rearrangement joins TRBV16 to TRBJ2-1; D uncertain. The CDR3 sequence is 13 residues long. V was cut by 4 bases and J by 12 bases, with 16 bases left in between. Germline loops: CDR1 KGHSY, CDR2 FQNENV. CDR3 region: CASSLFGREGQFF. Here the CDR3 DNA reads TGTGCCAGCAGCCTCTTCGGGCGAGAAGGGCAGTTCTTC.

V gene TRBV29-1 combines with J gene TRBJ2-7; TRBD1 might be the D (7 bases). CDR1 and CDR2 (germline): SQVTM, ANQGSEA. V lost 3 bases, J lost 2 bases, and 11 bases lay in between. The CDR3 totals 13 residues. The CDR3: CSVEGGQTYEQYF. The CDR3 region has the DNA TGCAGCGTTGAGGGGGGACAGACCTACGAGCAGTACTTC.